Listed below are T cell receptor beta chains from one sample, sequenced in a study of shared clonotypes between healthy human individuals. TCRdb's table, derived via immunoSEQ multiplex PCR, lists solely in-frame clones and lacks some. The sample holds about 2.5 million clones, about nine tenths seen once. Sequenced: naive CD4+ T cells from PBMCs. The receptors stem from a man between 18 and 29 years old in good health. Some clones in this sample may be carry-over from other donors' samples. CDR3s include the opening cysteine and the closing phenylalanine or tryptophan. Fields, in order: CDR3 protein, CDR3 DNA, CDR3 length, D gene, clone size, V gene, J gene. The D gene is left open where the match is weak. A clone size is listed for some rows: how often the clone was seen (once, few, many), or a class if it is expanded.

CASSFSGGPTEAFF	TGTGCCAGCAGCTTCTCAGGGGGCCCCACTGAAGCTTTCTTT	14	TRBD1	few	TRBV7-2	TRBJ1-1
CASRPGWRGYEQYF	TGTGCCAGCAGACCGGGGTGGAGGGGCTACGAGCAGTACTTC	14	NA	NA	TRBV11-2	TRBJ2-7
CASTPTGVNNEQFF	TGTGCCAGCACCCCGACAGGGGTTAACAATGAGCAGTTCTTC	14	TRBD1	NA	TRBV2	TRBJ2-1
CASSQPTTGGKFF	TGCGCCAGCAGTCAACCGACGACAGGGGGAAAATTCTTC	13	TRBD1	NA	TRBV23-1	TRBJ2-1
CASSGTYEQYF	TGTGCCAGCAGTGGGACCTACGAGCAGTACTTC	11	NA	NA	TRBV6-5	TRBJ2-7
CASSVDQGEGEKLFF	TGTGCCAGCAGCGTAGATCAAGGGGAAGGGGAAAAACTGTTTTTT	15	NA	NA	TRBV9	TRBJ1-4
CASSGQGTSYSGYTF	TGTGCCAGCAGTGGACAGGGGACCTCCTATTCTGGCTACACCTTC	15	TRBD1	NA	TRBV2	TRBJ1-2
CSVAPIHEQFF	TGCAGTGTCGCACCTATCCATGAGCAGTTCTTC	11	NA	NA	TRBV20-1	TRBJ2-1
CASKGPGETQYF	TGTGCCAGCAAAGGCCCGGGGGAGACCCAGTACTTC	12	NA	NA	TRBV27	TRBJ2-5
CASSSGVIHSPLHF	TGTGCCAGCAGCTCCGGGGTTATTCATTCACCCCTCCACTTT	14	NA	once	TRBV11-2	TRBJ1-6
CASSLDRGGYEQYF	TGTGCCAGCAGCTTAGACAGGGGAGGCTACGAGCAGTACTTC	14	NA	NA	TRBV7-7	TRBJ2-7
CASRPHMNTEAFF	TGTGCCAGCAGGCCGCACATGAACACTGAAGCTTTCTTT	13	NA	few	TRBV28	TRBJ1-1
CASSRGTGDNQPQHF	TGTGCCAGCTCCCGTGGGACAGGGGACAATCAGCCCCAGCATTTT	15	TRBD1	NA	TRBV18	TRBJ1-5
CASSEKSSPGLNYYGYTF	TGTGCCAGCAGTGAGAAGAGTAGCCCGGGGCTCAATTACTATGGCTACACCTTC	18	NA	NA	TRBV6-1	TRBJ1-2
CASSLDSTDTQYF	TGCGCCAGCAGCTTGGATAGCACAGATACGCAGTATTTT	13	NA	NA	TRBV5-1	TRBJ2-3
CASSEQVGTIYF	TGTGCCAGCAGTGAACAAGTGGGTACCATATATTTT	12	NA	NA	TRBV6-1	TRBJ1-3
CASTGPRFAQETQYF	TGTGCCAGCACTGGGCCTCGATTTGCACAAGAGACCCAGTACTTC	15	NA	NA	TRBV6-1	TRBJ2-5
CAISELRPLEQYF	TGTGCCATCAGTGAATTACGGCCGCTCGAGCAGTACTTC	13	NA	NA	TRBV10-3	TRBJ2-7
CASSRQGADYGYTF	TGTGCCAGCTCACGACAGGGGGCGGACTATGGCTACACCTTC	14	TRBD1	NA	TRBV18	TRBJ1-2
CASSLSGVGPTEAFF	TGTGCCAGCAGTTTATCCGGGGTAGGGCCCACTGAAGCTTTCTTT	15	NA	NA	TRBV27	TRBJ1-1
CASSQGGAANTGELFF	TGCGCCAGCAGCCAGGGGGGGGCCGCGAACACCGGGGAGCTGTTTTTT	16	NA	NA	TRBV4-1	TRBJ2-2
CASSLAAGRSYNEQFF	TGCGCCAGCAGCTTGGCGGCGGGACGGTCCTACAATGAGCAGTTCTTC	16	NA	NA	TRBV5-1	TRBJ2-1
CASGMGSYEQYF	TGTGCCTCTGGGATGGGATCCTACGAGCAGTACTTC	12	NA	NA	TRBV30	TRBJ2-7
CASTSDRVGYTF	TGTGCCAGCACCTCAGATCGTGTAGGCTACACCTTC	12	NA	NA	TRBV28	TRBJ1-2
CSVDRVGGNTIYF	TGCAGCGTTGACAGGGTGGGAGGAAACACCATATATTTT	13	NA	NA	TRBV29-1	TRBJ1-3
CASSPRDRGVEQYF	TGTGCCAGCAGCCCTCGGGACAGGGGGGTCGAGCAGTACTTC	14	TRBD1	NA	TRBV6-5	TRBJ2-7
CASSRDRVETQYF	TGTGCCAGCAGTCGGGACAGGGTAGAGACCCAGTACTTC	13	TRBD1	NA	TRBV6-1	TRBJ2-5
CASGPQGVQPQHF	TGTGCCAGCGGACCACAGGGGGTTCAGCCCCAGCATTTT	13	TRBD1	NA	TRBV27	TRBJ1-5